This TCR beta chain was obtained from a study of cytomegalovirus exposure and HLA in healthy donors. Overall study results and limits: Most sequenced TCRs were rare (though some public TCRs occurred in many donors).

13 Jbeta primers and 60 Vbeta primers were used for the PCR. Clones were read by immunoSEQ multiplex PCR, and TCRdb kept only the in-frame ones, dropping some. This sample has 130,000 or so clones; 75% to 90% occur once, and the top ten carry about 6.7%. Note on this clone: As yet, its antigen is unknown.

V lost 7 bases to trimming and J lost 7 bases, with 11 bases between them. There are 12 residues in the CDR3. The germline CDR1 and CDR2 sequences are MNHNS and SASEGT. The sample taken for sequencing was PBMCs. This receptor was identified in a woman aged 25 to 39 in good health and CMV-seropositive. This chain connects TRBV6-1 to TRBJ1-5, with D unclear. CDR3 region: CASMGGQQPQHF. As DNA, the CDR3 is TGTGCCAGCATGGGAGGTCAGCAGCCCCAGCATTTT.